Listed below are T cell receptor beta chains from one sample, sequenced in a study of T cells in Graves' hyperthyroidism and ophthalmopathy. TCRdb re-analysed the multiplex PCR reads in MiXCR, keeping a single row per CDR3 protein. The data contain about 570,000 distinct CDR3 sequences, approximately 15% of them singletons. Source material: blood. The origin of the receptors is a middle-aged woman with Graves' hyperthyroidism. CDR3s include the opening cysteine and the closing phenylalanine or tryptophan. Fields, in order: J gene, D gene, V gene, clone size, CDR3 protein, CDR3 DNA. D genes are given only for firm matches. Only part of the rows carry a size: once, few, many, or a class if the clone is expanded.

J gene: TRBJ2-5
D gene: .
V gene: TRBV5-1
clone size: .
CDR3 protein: CASPNRSQETQYF
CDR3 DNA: TGCGCCAGTCCTAACAGGAGCCAAGAGACCCAGTACTTC

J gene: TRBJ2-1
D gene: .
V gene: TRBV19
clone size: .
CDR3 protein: CASSSSRGELNNEQFF
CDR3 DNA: TGTGCCAGTAGTAGCTCTAGGGGGGAGTTGAACAATGAGCAGTTCTTC

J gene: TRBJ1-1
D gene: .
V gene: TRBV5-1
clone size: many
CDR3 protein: CASSLTGPVNAEAFF
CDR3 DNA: TGCGCCAGCAGCTTGACAGGGCCTGTGAACGCTGAAGCTTTCTTT

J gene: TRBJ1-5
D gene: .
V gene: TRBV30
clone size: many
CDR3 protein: CAWPTGNNQPQHF
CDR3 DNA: TGTGCCTGGCCGACAGGTAACAATCAGCCCCAGCATTTT

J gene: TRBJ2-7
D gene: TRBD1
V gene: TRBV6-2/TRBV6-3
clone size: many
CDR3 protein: CASMRDSQFYEQYF
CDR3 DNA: TGTGCCAGCATGAGGGACAGCCAGTTCTACGAGCAGTACTTC

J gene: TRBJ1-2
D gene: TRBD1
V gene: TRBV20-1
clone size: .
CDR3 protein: CSATTGGEYGYTF
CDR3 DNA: TGCAGTGCAACGACAGGGGGCGAGTATGGCTACACCTTC

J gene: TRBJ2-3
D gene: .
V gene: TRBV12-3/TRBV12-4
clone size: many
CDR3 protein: CASSLSGGGSTDTQYF
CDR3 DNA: TGTGCCAGCAGCCTCTCCGGGGGCGGTAGCACAGATACGCAGTATTTT

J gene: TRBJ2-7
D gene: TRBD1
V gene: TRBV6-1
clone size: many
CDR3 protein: CASRYTGTGGYEQYF
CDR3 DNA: TGTGCCAGCAGATACACCGGGACAGGGGGCTACGAGCAGTACTTC

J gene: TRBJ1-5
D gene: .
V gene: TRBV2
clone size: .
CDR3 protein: CASSVGLSYSNQPQHF
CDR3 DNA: TGTGCCAGCAGTGTTGGGCTTTCGTATAGCAATCAGCCCCAGCATTTT

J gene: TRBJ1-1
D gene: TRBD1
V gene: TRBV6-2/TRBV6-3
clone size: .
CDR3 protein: CASSSFFSGGANTEAFF
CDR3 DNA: TGTGCCAGCAGTTCTTTTTTTTCAGGGGGCGCGAACACTGAAGCTTTCTTT

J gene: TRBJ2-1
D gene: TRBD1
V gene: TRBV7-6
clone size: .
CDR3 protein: CASSLDGAGGVEQFF
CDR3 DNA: TGTGCCAGCAGCTTAGATGGGGCAGGGGGCGTTGAGCAGTTCTTC

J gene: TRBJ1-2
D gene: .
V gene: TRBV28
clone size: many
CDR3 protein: CASSARAGNYGYTF
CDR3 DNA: TGTGCCAGCAGTGCCAGGGCCGGCAACTATGGCTACACCTTC

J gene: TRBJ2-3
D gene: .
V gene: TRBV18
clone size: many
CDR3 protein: CASSRGADTDTQYF
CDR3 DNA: TGTGCCAGCTCACGCGGAGCGGACACAGATACGCAGTATTTT

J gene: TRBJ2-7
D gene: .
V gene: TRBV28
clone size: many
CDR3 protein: CATGGSSYEQYF
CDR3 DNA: TGTGCCACTGGGGGCAGCTCCTACGAGCAGTACTTC

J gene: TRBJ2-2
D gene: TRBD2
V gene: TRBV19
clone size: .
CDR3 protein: CASRTRSGGNTGELFF
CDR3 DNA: TGTGCCAGTAGGACTCGTAGCGGGGGTAACACCGGGGAGCTGTTTTTT

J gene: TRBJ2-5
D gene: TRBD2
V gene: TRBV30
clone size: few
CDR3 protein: CAWSVGAGGFQETQYF
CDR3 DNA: TGTGCCTGGAGTGTAGGGGCGGGAGGGTTCCAAGAGACCCAGTACTTC

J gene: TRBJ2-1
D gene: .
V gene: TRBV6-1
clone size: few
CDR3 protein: CASSRDLPGNEQFF
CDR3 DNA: TGTGCCAGCAGTCGGGACCTCCCCGGGAATGAGCAGTTCTTC

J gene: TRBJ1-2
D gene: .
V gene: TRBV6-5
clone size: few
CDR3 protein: CASSYSAGFYGYTF
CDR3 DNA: TGTGCCAGCAGTTACTCTGCAGGCTTCTATGGCTACACCTTC

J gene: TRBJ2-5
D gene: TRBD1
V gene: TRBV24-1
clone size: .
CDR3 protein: CATSERPHRGSQETQYF
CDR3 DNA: TGTGCCACCAGTGAGCGACCACACAGGGGCAGCCAAGAGACCCAGTACTTC

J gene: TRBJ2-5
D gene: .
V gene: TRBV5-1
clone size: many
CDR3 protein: CASSLQGGQETQYF
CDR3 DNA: TGCGCCAGCAGCTTACAGGGAGGGCAAGAGACCCAGTACTTC

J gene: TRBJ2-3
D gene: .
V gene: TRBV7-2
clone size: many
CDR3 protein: CASSLGRSTDTQYF
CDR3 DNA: TGTGCCAGCAGCTTAGGGCGGAGCACAGATACGCAGTATTTT

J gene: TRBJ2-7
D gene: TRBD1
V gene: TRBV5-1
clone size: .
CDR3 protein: CASSTGTGEVQYF
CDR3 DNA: TGCGCCAGCAGCACCGGGACAGGGGAAGTGCAGTACTTC

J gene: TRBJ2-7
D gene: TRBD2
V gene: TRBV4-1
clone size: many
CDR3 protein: CASSQDPSGNPYEQYF
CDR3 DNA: TGCGCCAGCAGCCAAGATCCTAGCGGGAACCCCTACGAGCAGTACTTC

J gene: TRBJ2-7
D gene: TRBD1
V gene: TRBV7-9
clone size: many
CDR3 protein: CASSLGTAEQYF
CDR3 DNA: TGTGCCAGCAGCCTCGGGACAGCCGAGCAGTACTTC

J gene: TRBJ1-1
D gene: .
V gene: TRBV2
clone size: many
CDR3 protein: CASRSTTGMNTEAFF
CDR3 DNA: TGTGCCAGCAGGTCGACAACCGGGATGAACACTGAAGCTTTCTTT

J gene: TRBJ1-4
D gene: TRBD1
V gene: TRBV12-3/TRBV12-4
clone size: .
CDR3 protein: CASSPRDRLSATNEKLFF
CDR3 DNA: TGTGCCAGCAGCCCCCGGGACAGGCTCTCGGCAACTAATGAAAAACTGTTTTTT

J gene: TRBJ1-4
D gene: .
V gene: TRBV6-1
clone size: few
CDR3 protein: CASSPRAVGGEKLFF
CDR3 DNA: TGTGCCAGCAGTCCACGGGCCGTGGGCGGTGAAAAACTGTTTTTT

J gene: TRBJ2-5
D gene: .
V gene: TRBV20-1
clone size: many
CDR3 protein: CSASTRVETQYF
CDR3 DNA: TGCAGTGCTAGTACTAGAGTAGAGACCCAGTACTTC

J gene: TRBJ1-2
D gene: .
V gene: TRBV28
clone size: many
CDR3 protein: CASSSAGNAYGYTF
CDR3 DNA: TGTGCCAGCAGTTCAGCAGGGAACGCCTATGGCTACACCTTC

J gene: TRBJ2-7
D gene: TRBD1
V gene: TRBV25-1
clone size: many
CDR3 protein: CASSAIPNGTESYEQYF
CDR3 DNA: TGTGCCAGCAGTGCAATCCCAAACGGGACAGAATCCTACGAGCAGTACTTC

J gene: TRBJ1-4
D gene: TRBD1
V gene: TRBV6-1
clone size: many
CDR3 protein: CASSEWGTVANEKLFF
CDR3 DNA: TGTGCCAGCAGTGAATGGGGGACAGTCGCTAATGAAAAACTGTTTTTT

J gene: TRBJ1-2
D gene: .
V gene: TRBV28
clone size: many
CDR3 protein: CASSLSGTTRSYTF
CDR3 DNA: TGTGCCAGCAGTTTATCCGGGACCACAAGGAGCTACACCTTC

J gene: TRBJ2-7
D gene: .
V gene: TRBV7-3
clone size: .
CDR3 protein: CASSLRGTQPYEQYF
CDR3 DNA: TGTGCCAGCAGCTTAAGGGGGACACAGCCCTACGAGCAGTACTTC

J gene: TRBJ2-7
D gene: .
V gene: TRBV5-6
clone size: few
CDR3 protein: CASSFKGTYEQYF
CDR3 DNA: TGTGCCAGCAGCTTTAAGGGGACCTACGAGCAGTACTTC

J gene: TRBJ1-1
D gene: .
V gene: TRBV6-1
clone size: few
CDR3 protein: CASRVDGGANTEAFF
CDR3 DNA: TGTGCCAGCAGGGTTGACGGTGGGGCGAACACTGAAGCTTTCTTT

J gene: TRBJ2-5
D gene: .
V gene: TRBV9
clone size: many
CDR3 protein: CASSVGGRGDQETQYF
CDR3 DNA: TGTGCCAGCAGCGTAGGGGGCAGGGGGGACCAAGAGACCCAGTACTTC

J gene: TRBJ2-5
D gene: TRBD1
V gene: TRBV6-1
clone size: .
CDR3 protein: CASSLGGTGWETQYF
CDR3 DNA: TGTGCCAGCAGTTTGGGCGGGACAGGGTGGGAGACCCAGTACTTC

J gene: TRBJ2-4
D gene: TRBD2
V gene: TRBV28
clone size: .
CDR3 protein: CASSAGLAGGTNIQYF
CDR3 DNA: TGTGCCAGCAGTGCGGGACTAGCGGGAGGAACAAACATTCAGTACTTC

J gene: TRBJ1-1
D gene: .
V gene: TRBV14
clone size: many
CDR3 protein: CASRQPDRRGTEAFF
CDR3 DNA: TGTGCCAGCAGGCAACCTGACCGGAGGGGGACTGAAGCTTTCTTT